Given below is one T cell receptor (beta chain) in context. The data belong to a study of blood T cell repertoires in COVID-19. The wider study: T cells, B-cell-depleted T cells, or PBMCs supplied cDNA or gDNA.

Participants were placed into cohorts based on the clinical history they reported. Two negative PCRs, clearance, or symptom resolution had been documented for recovered Cohort 3 donors. This CDR3 is built from 14 residues. Trimming at V came to 7 bases and at J to 3 bases, leaving 6 bases not matched to a gene. CDR1 and CDR2 (germline): PRHDT, FYEKMQ (reference sequence). Under the authors' procedure: The authors estimated nucleated cell counts from reference gene primer amplification. Using immunoSEQ multiplex PCR, the repertoire was profiled, and TCRdb retains in-frame clones only, with some absent. That table supplies the V and J calls and clone size; D and trimming were determined from the DNA. Of about 270,000 clones in the sample, around 89% are singletons; the top ten hold 2% to 2.5%.

The receptor's source is a woman younger than 35 who had recovered from COVID-19. Input material: PBMCs or T cells enriched from blood (not recorded which). The chain recombines TRBV13 with TRBJ2-1; the match to TRBD1 covers 7 bases. This chain's CDR3 is CASTLTGLYNEQFF. For the CDR3, the DNA is TGTGCCAGCACCCTGACAGGGCTCTACAATGAGCAGTTCTTC.